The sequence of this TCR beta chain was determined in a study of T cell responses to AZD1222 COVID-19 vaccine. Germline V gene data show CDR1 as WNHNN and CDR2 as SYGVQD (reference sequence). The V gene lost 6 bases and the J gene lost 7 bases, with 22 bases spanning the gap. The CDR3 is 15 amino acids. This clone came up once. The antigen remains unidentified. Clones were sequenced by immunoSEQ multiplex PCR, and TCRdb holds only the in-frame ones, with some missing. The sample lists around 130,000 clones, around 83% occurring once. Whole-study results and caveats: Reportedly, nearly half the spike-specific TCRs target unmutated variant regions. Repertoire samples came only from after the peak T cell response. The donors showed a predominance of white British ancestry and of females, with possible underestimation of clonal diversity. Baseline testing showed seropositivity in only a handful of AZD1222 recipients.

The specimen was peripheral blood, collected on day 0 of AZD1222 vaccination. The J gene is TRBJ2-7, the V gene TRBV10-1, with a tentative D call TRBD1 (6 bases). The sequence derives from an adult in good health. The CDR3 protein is CASSLGTLGDGEQYF. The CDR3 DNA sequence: TGCGCCAGCAGCCTCGGGACACTGGGTGATGGAGAGCAGTACTTC.